The rows below give T cell receptor beta chains drawn from one sample of a study of control samples from healthy donors and cancer patients. Profiled with immunoSEQ multiplex PCR; TCRdb holds only in-frame clones, not every one. The sample lists under 140,000 clones; over 75% were seen once. Input material: PBMCs. The receptors shown here come from a woman aged 55 to 70 with lung cancer. Both conserved end residues are part of each CDR3. D genes are given only for firm matches. Clone size is given for some rows only: seen once, a few or many times, or a class if the clone is expanded.

clone size,V gene,J gene,D gene,CDR3 DNA,CDR3 protein
-,TRBV4-3,TRBJ1-1,-,TGCGCCAGCAGCCAAGCAGGGTCCCGGAGCACTGAAGCTTTCTTT,CASSQAGSRSTEAFF
-,TRBV4-3,TRBJ1-3,-,TGCGCCAGCAGCCAAGGGGCCAACTCTGGAAACACCATATATTTT,CASSQGANSGNTIYF
-,TRBV6-5,TRBJ2-7,-,TGTGCCAGCAGTTATCAGGGAACTTACGAGCAGTACTTC,CASSYQGTYEQYF
-,TRBV12-3/TRBV12-4,TRBJ1-1,TRBD1,TGTGCCAGCAGTTTAAATCAGGGGGCGCAGGCTTTCTTT,CASSLNQGAQAFF
-,TRBV7-2,TRBJ2-7,-,TGTGCCAGCAGCTTAGCGCCGGACCCCCGTTCCTACGAGCAGTACTTC,CASSLAPDPRSYEQYF
-,TRBV7-8,TRBJ1-5,-,TGTGCCAGCAGCTGGGGACGGTTGGGCAATCAGCCCCAGCATTTT,CASSWGRLGNQPQHF
-,TRBV5-8,TRBJ2-3,TRBD1,TGTGCCAGCAGCCGGGGACAGGGGACAGATACGCAGTATTTT,CASSRGQGTDTQYF
once,TRBV29-1,TRBJ1-2,TRBD1,TGCAGCTTAAGGGACAGTGGGGACTATGGCTACACCTTC,CSLRDSGDYGYTF
-,TRBV7-2,TRBJ1-2,-,TGTGCCAGCAGCCCATCGGGGGGATACTATGGCTACACCTTC,CASSPSGGYYGYTF
-,TRBV9,TRBJ1-2,-,TGTGCCAGCAGCGTAGCTCCGGGGGAAGTCTATGGCTACACCTTC,CASSVAPGEVYGYTF
-,TRBV12-3/TRBV12-4,TRBJ2-3,-,TGTGCCAGCAGACGACAGAGCACAGATACGCAGTATTTT,CASRRQSTDTQYF
-,TRBV2,TRBJ1-1,-,TGTGCCAGCAGTGTGAACAGGAACACTGAAGCTTTCTTT,CASSVNRNTEAFF
-,TRBV9,TRBJ2-2,-,TGTGCCAGCAGCCCTAGACAGTTCGCGAACACCGGGGAGCTGTTTTTT,CASSPRQFANTGELFF
-,TRBV29-1,TRBJ1-2,-,TGCAGCGCCCCCGATGGACAGACCTATGGCTACACCTTC,CSAPDGQTYGYTF
-,TRBV18,TRBJ2-7,TRBD1,TGTGCCAGCTCCCCCGGACAGGGTCCCTACGAGCAGTACTTC,CASSPGQGPYEQYF
-,TRBV11-3,TRBJ1-3,-,TGTGCCAGCAGCTTACAGGGGCAAGATGGAAACACCATATATTTT,CASSLQGQDGNTIYF
few,TRBV10-3,TRBJ1-1,-,TGTGCCAGCCGCCAGGGGAACACTGAAGCTTTCTTT,CASRQGNTEAFF
-,TRBV2,TRBJ2-3,-,TGTGCCAGCAGAGGGGGTAGTGGCAGCACAGATACGCAGTATTTT,CASRGGSGSTDTQYF
-,TRBV2,TRBJ2-5,-,TGTGCCAGCAGTGAGGGACCCCTACAAGAGACCCAGTACTTC,CASSEGPLQETQYF
-,TRBV16,TRBJ1-1,-,TGTGCCAGCAGCCAAAATACAGAGAACACTGAAGCTTTCTTT,CASSQNTENTEAFF
-,TRBV11-3,TRBJ2-2,-,TGTGCCAGCAGCCCTAGGCCCAACACCGGGGAGCTGTTTTTT,CASSPRPNTGELFF
-,TRBV6-1,TRBJ1-2,-,TGTGCCAGCAGTGAAACAGGGAACTATGGCTACACCTTC,CASSETGNYGYTF
-,TRBV4-2,TRBJ2-3,TRBD2,TGTGCCAGCAGCCAAGAGTGGACTAGCGGGGCCCGGGACACGCAGTATTTT,CASSQEWTSGARDTQYF
-,TRBV19,TRBJ2-7,TRBD2,TGTGCCAGTGGGTCCGGGACTAGCGGGAGCGAGCAGTACTTC,CASGSGTSGSEQYF
-,TRBV3-1/TRBV3-2,TRBJ2-1,-,TGTGCCAGCAGCCGAGTGGGTAGTTACAATGAGCAGTTCTTC,CASSRVGSYNEQFF
-,TRBV28,TRBJ1-6,-,TGTGCCAGCAGTTTATACTCCCCTCTCTCCTATAATTCACCCCTCCACTTT,CASSLYSPLSYNSPLHF
-,TRBV20-1,TRBJ1-1,-,TGCAGTGCTAGTGTCCCACCTGGGGACACTGAAGCTTTCTTT,CSASVPPGDTEAFF
-,TRBV3-1/TRBV3-2,TRBJ1-2,TRBD1,TGTGCCAGCAGCCAGGGACAGGGAATCACCTTC,CASSQGQGITF
-,TRBV3-1/TRBV3-2,TRBJ2-3,TRBD2,TGTGCCAGCAGCGGACTAGCCGGGGGCGTCACAGATACGCAGTATTTT,CASSGLAGGVTDTQYF
-,TRBV4-1,TRBJ1-5,TRBD1,TGCGCCAGCAGCCAGGGACAGGGGAATCAGCCCCAGCATTTT,CASSQGQGNQPQHF
-,TRBV6-1,TRBJ1-6,-,TGTGCCAGCAGTGAAGGTAGCTCCTATAATTCACCCCTCCACTTT,CASSEGSSYNSPLHF
-,TRBV24-1,TRBJ2-3,TRBD2,TGTGCCACCAGTGTTGCGGGAGTTCTAGGCACAGATACGCAGTATTTT,CATSVAGVLGTDTQYF
-,TRBV5-1,TRBJ2-5,-,TGCGCCAGCAGCTTGGAAGGCGAGGAGACCCAGTACTTC,CASSLEGEETQYF
-,TRBV7-2,TRBJ1-6,-,TGTGCCAGCAGCTTGGGGCAGACGGGGGGGTCCTATAATTCACCCCTCCACTTT,CASSLGQTGGSYNSPLHF
-,TRBV30,TRBJ2-5,-,TGTGCCTGGAGGGGGGCGGGAAGAGAGACCCAGTACTTC,CAWRGAGRETQYF
-,TRBV19,TRBJ2-5,-,TGTGCCAGTAGTACCACAAGGGGTAGGGAGACCCAGTACTTC,CASSTTRGRETQYF
-,TRBV3-1/TRBV3-2,TRBJ2-3,TRBD2,TGTGCCAGCAGCCAAGATCGGCTTGTGCGGGGGGGAGATACGCAGTATTTT,CASSQDRLVRGGDTQYF
-,TRBV9,TRBJ1-2,-,TGTGCCAGCAGCGTAGTAACAGATGATGGCTACACCTTC,CASSVVTDDGYTF
-,TRBV9,TRBJ1-6,-,TGTGCCAGCAGCGTAGACATCGAATCCTATAATTCACCCCTCCACTTT,CASSVDIESYNSPLHF
-,TRBV24-1,TRBJ2-2,TRBD1,TGTGCCACCAGTGACTATACAGGGGGCCTCACCGGGGAGCTGTTTTTT,CATSDYTGGLTGELFF
-,TRBV7-2,TRBJ2-7,-,TGTGCCAGCAGCTTAGGAGCCTACGAGCAGTACTTC,CASSLGAYEQYF
-,TRBV7-9,TRBJ1-1,TRBD1,TGTGCCAGCAGCCCTCGGACAGGGCGAGCTTTCTTT,CASSPRTGRAFF
-,TRBV10-3,TRBJ1-1,-,TGTGCCATCAGTGACGGCCAGAGAATGAACACTGAAGCTTTCTTT,CAISDGQRMNTEAFF
-,TRBV3-1/TRBV3-2,TRBJ2-5,-,TGTGCCAGCACCTTCGGAGCGGGCGAGACCCAGTACTTC,CASTFGAGETQYF
-,TRBV6-5,TRBJ2-7,-,TGTGCCAGCAGAAAAGGGGGTCTCTACGAGCAGTACTTC,CASRKGGLYEQYF
-,TRBV19,TRBJ2-7,-,TGTGCCAGTAGTACCGGACAGTTCTCCTACGAGCAGTACTTC,CASSTGQFSYEQYF
-,TRBV3-1/TRBV3-2,TRBJ2-2,-,TGTGCCAGCAGCCAGGGGGGCACCGGGGAGCTGTTTTTT,CASSQGGTGELFF
once,TRBV5-1,TRBJ2-1,TRBD2,TGCGCCAGCAGCCCCGGGACTAGAGGTTTTGACAATGAGCAGTTCTTC,CASSPGTRGFDNEQFF
-,TRBV24-1,TRBJ2-2,TRBD2,TGTGCCACCAGTTCGGCTAGCGGGAGCACCGGGGAGCTGTTTTTT,CATSSASGSTGELFF
-,TRBV10-3,TRBJ2-1,-,TGTGCCATCAGTGGGTTAGCGGAATACAATGAGCAGTTCTTC,CAISGLAEYNEQFF
-,TRBV6-5,TRBJ1-6,TRBD1,TGTGCCAGCAGTTACTCTGTGACAGGGAATTCACCCCTCCACTTT,CASSYSVTGNSPLHF
-,TRBV6-2/TRBV6-3,TRBJ1-4,-,TGTGCCAGCAGTTTTGACAGCCTCGGCCTCACTGAAAAACTGTTTTTT,CASSFDSLGLTEKLFF